These 2 T cell receptor beta chains originate from one sample sequenced in a study of low-dose radiotherapy and immunotherapy resistance in tumors. Time point indicated: before trial treatment. With TRAV- and TRBV-specific primers, first-strand cDNA was made, covering the alpha and beta chains. With a V-primer adapter and a constant-region primer, TCRs were amplified for 20 PCR cycles. In TCRdb, the reads were re-called with MiXCR into one record per CDR3 protein. The table lists 59,000 or so distinct CDR3 sequences, more than 25% of them singletons. The input for sequencing was PBMCs, taken before treatment. These receptor sequences come from a male donor with rectosigmoid adenocarcinoma.

The genes are TRBV20-1 and TRBJ1-5; 9 nucleotides match TRBD1. V dropped 7 bases and J dropped 1; count of bases not matched to a gene: 8. This CDR3 has 15 residues. CDR1 is DFQATT and CDR2 is SNEGSKA in the germline V gene (reference sequence). Written as DNA, the CDR3 is TGCAGTGTTGTTACAGGGGGCAGGAGCAATCAGCCCCAGCATTTT. This translates into CSVVTGGRSNQPQHF.

About this clonotype itself: Because the CDR3's place on the DNA is in doubt, the DNA is left out and the CDR3 is given as listed by TCRdb. V gene TRBV28 combines with J gene TRBJ1-5; the DNA was not compared with TRBD1, the D call given in the table. The CDR3 length equals 16 residues, ends included. The germline gives CDR1 MDHEN, CDR2 SYDVKM. CDR3 protein: CASSLGVAVNQPQHFF.